Shown below are 30 T cell receptor beta chains from a single sample sequenced in a study of identical twins. TCRdb re-called the 5' RACE reads with MiXCR, one entry per CDR3 protein. This sample has hundreds of thousands of distinct CDR3 sequences, with 9% to 15% found just once. These data were also filed under a second study, of yellow fever vaccine responses in identical twins.

The sample consisted of PBMCs. The receptor set was obtained from a woman aged 18-29 years in good health.

The chain uses TRBV6-5 and TRBJ2-3; possible D gene TRBD2, 7 bases. The ends were cut back, 4 bases at V and 5 bases at J, with 13 bases in the middle. The CDR3 has 14 residues. CDR1 and CDR2 from the germline V gene are MNHEY and SVGAGI. In nucleotides, the CDR3 is TGTGCCAGCAGTTGGCGGGGGCTGGGAGATACGCAGTATTTT. Its protein is CASSWRGLGDTQYF.

The chain links TRBV7-2 to TRBJ2-7; 9 positions match TRBD2. The V gene end was trimmed by 1 base and the J gene end by 3 bases; junction bases not matched to a gene: 1. CDR1 SGHTA and CDR2 FQGNSA come from the germline V gene. The CDR3 consists of 14 residues. The CDR3 region has the DNA TGTGCCAGCAGCTTAGTAGCGGGAGTCTACGAGCAGTACTTC. Protein product: CASSLVAGVYEQYF.

The J gene is TRBJ2-1, the V gene TRBV3-1; perhaps TRBD1 as D (6 bases). CDR1 is LGHDT, CDR2 YNNKEL, per germline (reference sequence). Trimming pared 1 base from V and 5 bases from J, leaving 9 bases between. The CDR3 sequence is 14 residues long. In nucleotides, the CDR3 is TGTGCCAGCAGCCAAGGGGGGACAAACAATGAGCAGTTCTTC. Encoded protein: CASSQGGTNNEQFF.

The gene calls are TRBV27 and TRBJ2-3; D is possibly TRBD1 (5 bases). V lost 1 base to trimming and J lost 4 bases, with 18 bases between them. The CDR3 covers 17 residues. CDR1 is MNHEY, CDR2 SMNVEV, per germline (reference sequence). For the CDR3, the DNA is TGTGCCAGCAGTTTATTTACGTTAGGCAGGGTGGCAGATACGCAGTATTTT. Residues: CASSLFTLGRVADTQYF.

The chain employs TRBV15 and TRBJ2-7; the D is unclear. CDR3 length: 13 amino acids. V dropped 0 bases and J dropped 6 bases, with 9 bases sitting between them. Germline V gene sequence: CDR1 LNHNV, CDR2 YYDKDF (reference sequence). The CDR3 bases are TGTGCCACCAGCAGAGACACCTTCTTCGAGCAGTACTTC. Translated, it gives CATSRDTFFEQYF.

This rearrangement joins TRBV18 to TRBJ1-1; TRBD1 agrees at 9 bases. The CDR3 is 12 residues long. The J segment lost 4 bases and the V segment lost 10 bases, leaving 4 bases of the junction unmatched. Germline V gene lookup returns CDR1 KGHSH and CDR2 LQKENI. CDR3 region: CATTTGGTEAFF. The CDR3 DNA reads as TGTGCCACCACGACAGGGGGCACTGAAGCTTTCTTT. The whole variable domain, remainder taken from reference TRBV18 and TRBJ1-1, is NAGVMQNPRHLVRRRGQEARLRCSPMKGHSHVYWYRQLPEEGLKFMVYLQKENIIDESGMPKERFSAEFPKEGPSILRIQQVVRGDSAAYFCATTTGGTEAFFGQGTRLTVV.

At least ten counts were recorded for this clonotype. The chain links TRBV11-2 to TRBJ2-5, with 11 bases that match TRBD2. V lost 1 base to trimming and J lost 4 bases; unmatched junction nucleotides: 2. This CDR3 is built from 15 residues. Germline V CDR1 and CDR2: SGHAT, FQNNGV. CDR3 coding DNA: TGTGCCAGCAGCTTAGGAACTAGCGGGAGAGAGACCCAGTACTTC. This gives the protein CASSLGTSGRETQYF.

There are a few counts of this clonotype. The V and J genes are TRBV3-1 and TRBJ2-7; D possibly corresponds to TRBD2 (6 bases). CDR1 LGHDT and CDR2 YNNKEL come from the germline V gene (reference sequence). The CDR3 covers 15 residues. V was clipped by 0 bases and J by 4 bases, with 13 bases between them. The CDR3 DNA reads TGTGCCAGCAGCCAAGAGGTGGGGACTGTGTACGAGCAGTACTTC. Its translation is CASSQEVGTVYEQYF.

This clonotype occurred many times. The chain recombines TRBV28 with TRBJ2-5; D possibly corresponds to TRBD2 (6 bases). The CDR3 loop spans 14 amino acids. Germline CDR1 and CDR2: MDHEN and SYDVKM. Trimming cost V 5 bases and J 3 bases, with 13 bases left between them. This CDR3 is CASSPGTVKETQYF. The CDR3 coding sequence is TGTGCCAGCAGTCCCGGGACTGTAAAAGAGACCCAGTACTTC.

The rearrangement uses TRBV5-5 and TRBJ2-1; no definite D call. The CDR3 is 15 amino acids. V lost 4 bases and J lost 4, with 15 bases in between. The germline V gene has CDR1 SGHKS and CDR2 YYEKEE (reference sequence). CDR3 sequence (DNA): TGTGCCAGCAGCCATGGTAGTTCCCAATACAATGAGCAGTTCTTC. This encodes CASSHGSSQYNEQFF.

This clonotype was seen at least ten times. The rearrangement joins TRBV12-3 or TRBV12-4 to TRBJ2-1; 10 bases are shared with TRBD2. V shed 8 bases and J 9 bases; nucleotides not matched to a gene: 13. The CDR3 totals 15 residues. The CDR3 coding sequence is TGTGCCAGCCGAGTAAGGGGACTAGCGTCTGGTGAGCAGTTCTTC. Its protein is CASRVRGLASGEQFF.

This clonotype has more than one count but fewer than ten. The V and J genes are TRBV6-1 and TRBJ1-2; 9 bases are shared with TRBD1. From germline, CDR1 is MNHNS and CDR2 SASEGT. Trimming cost V 5 bases and J 4 bases; bases outside gene matches: 11. The CDR3 spans 16 residues. This CDR3 is CASSKPWTGDAYGYTF. The CDR3 region has the DNA TGTGCCAGCAGTAAACCCTGGACAGGGGACGCCTATGGCTACACCTTC.

This clonotype was picked up many times. V usage is TRBV7-9 and J usage is TRBJ2-1; D may be TRBD1 (6 bases). V was pared by 2 bases and J by 4 bases, with 12 bases between. Germline loops: CDR1 SEHNR, CDR2 FQNEAQ (reference sequence). The CDR3 length is 15 residues. The CDR3 spells CASSLKGTPYNEQFF. The CDR3 DNA reads as TGTGCCAGCAGCTTAAAAGGGACACCTTACAATGAGCAGTTCTTC.

This clonotype was observed a few times. V gene TRBV12-3 or TRBV12-4 combines with J gene TRBJ2-7; D perhaps matches TRBD2 (6 bases). CDR3 length: 13 amino acids. V dropped 8 bases and J dropped 4 bases, with 15 bases sitting between them. In nucleotides, the CDR3 is TGTGCCAGCGCTGTAGGGGAGGCGTACGAGCAGTACTTC. The encoded protein is CASAVGEAYEQYF.

The table lists this clonotype with a few counts. The chain employs TRBV10-1 and TRBJ2-1; D ambiguous. The CDR3 sequence is 18 residues long. Between the trimmed V and J ends, which lost 2 bases and 1 base, there was a span of 18 bases. Germline-derived CDR1 and CDR2 are WNHNN and SYGVQD (reference sequence). This CDR3 is CASSETTIPYYSYNEQFF. DNA of the CDR3: TGCGCCAGCAGTGAGACAACAATTCCCTACTATTCCTACAATGAGCAGTTCTTC.

This chain connects TRBV18 to TRBJ2-4; no clear D gene. Trimming took off 0 bases at V and 5 bases at J, with 5 bases between the two ends. This CDR3 spans 13 amino acids. In germline, CDR1 is KGHSH, CDR2 LQKENI. The CDR3, as DNA: TGTGCCAGCTCACCACCGGCGGAAAACATTCAGTACTTC. Translation: CASSPPAENIQYF.

The V call is TRBV7-8, the J call TRBJ2-2; no clear D. The germline V gene encodes CDR1 SGHVS and CDR2 FQNEAQ. The length of the CDR3 is 15 residues. V lost 8 bases and J lost 0, with 13 bases in between. CDR3 DNA sequence: TGTGCCAGCTACTCCACCGGGCCGAACACCGGGGAGCTGTTTTTT. Protein: CASYSTGPNTGELFF. Filled out from reference TRBV7-8 and TRBJ2-2, the complete variable domain reads GAGVSQSPRYKVAKRGQDVALRCDPISGHVSLFWYQQALGQGPEFLTYFQNEAQLDKSGLPSDRFFAERPEGSVSTLKIQRTQQEDSAVYLCASYSTGPNTGELFFGEGSRLTVL.

This clonotype was seen a few times. This sequence joins TRBV2 and TRBJ2-1; D is unclear. Germline-derived CDR1 and CDR2 are SNHLY and FYNNEI. This CDR3 spans 11 amino acids. The V end lost 10 bases, the J end lost 7 bases, and 11 bases lay between the germline ends. CDR3 protein: CAILDRNEQFF. CDR3 nucleotides: TGTGCCATCCTCGACCGTAATGAGCAGTTCTTC.

This clonotype was found many times. The V gene is TRBV28, the J gene TRBJ2-1, with D maybe TRBD1 (5 bases). This CDR3 spans 19 amino acids. Trimming cost V 3 bases and J 7 bases, with 28 bases left between them. Germline assignment: CDR1 MDHEN and CDR2 SYDVKM. CDR3 DNA sequence: TGTGCCAGCAGTTTTCGTTCTCATCATTCTGCCAGGGTGGGAAATGAGCAGTTCTTC. This sequence encodes CASSFRSHHSARVGNEQFF.

In this sample, this clonotype turned up many times. This sequence joins TRBV29-1 and TRBJ1-1; possibly TRBD1 for D (5 bases). The ends were cut back, 6 bases at V and 5 bases at J, with 13 bases in the middle. The CDR3 totals 12 residues. CDR1 SQVTM and CDR2 ANQGSEA come from the germline V gene. In nucleotides, the CDR3 is TGCAGCGTGTACCAGGGAGGGACTGAAGCTTTCTTT. It encodes CSVYQGGTEAFF. Complete variable domain (other parts from reference TRBV29-1 and TRBJ1-1): SAVISQKPSRDICQRGTSLTIQCQVDSQVTMMFWYRQQPGQSLTLIATANQGSEATYESGFVIDKFPISRPNLTFSTLTVSNMSPEDSSIYLCSVYQGGTEAFFGQGTRLTVV.

This clonotype was seen more than once but under ten times. The rearrangement links TRBV5-1 to TRBJ2-3; possibly TRBD1 or TRBD2 for D (5 bases each). This CDR3 has 16 residues. Between the trimmed V and J ends, which lost 0 bases and 1 base, there was a span of 12 bases. CDR1 SGHRS and CDR2 YFSETQ come from the germline V gene. The DNA of the CDR3 is TGCGCCAGCAGCTTGGAGGGCCCGGGACGCACAGATACGCAGTATTTT. Amino acid sequence: CASSLEGPGRTDTQYF.

This chain joins TRBV18 and TRBJ2-7; 7 bases match TRBD1. V shed 4 bases and J 4 bases; nucleotides not matched to a gene: 10. The germline gives CDR1 KGHSH, CDR2 LQKENI. This CDR3 region has 15 residues. The CDR3 DNA is TGTGCCAGCTCACTCGGACAGGATCACGGTTACGAGCAGTACGTC. It codes for CASSLGQDHGYEQYV.

The chain is built from TRBV10-3 and TRBJ1-1; TRBD1 matches 10 bases. The CDR3 is made up of 14 amino acids. Germline V gives CDR1 ENHRY, CDR2 SYGVKD. The V and J ends lost 4 bases and 11 bases, in that order; junction bases with no gene match: 10. The CDR3 sequence is CAISGGRTGGFAFF. The CDR3 DNA reads TGTGCCATCAGTGGGGGCCGGACAGGGGGTTTTGCTTTCTTT.

This chain uses TRBV3-1 with TRBJ2-1; the D is unclear. Germline-derived CDR1 and CDR2 are LGHDT and YNNKEL (reference sequence). V was shortened by 0 bases and J by 6 bases, with 12 bases between the two germline ends. The CDR3 runs 15 residues. In DNA form, the CDR3 reads TGTGCCAGCAGCCAAGATGACCCCCGGAGCAATGAGCAGTTCTTC. Translated, it gives CASSQDDPRSNEQFF.

The chain uses TRBV20-1 and TRBJ2-7; D not resolved. The CDR3 covers 16 residues. The V gene's germline CDR1 is DFQATT and CDR2 SNEGSKA (reference sequence). V gave up 4 bases and J gave up 0 bases, with 19 bases separating them. The CDR3 nucleotides are TGCAGTGCTATGTACCAAGGAAGCGTGAGCTCCTACGAGCAGTACTTC. Protein: CSAMYQGSVSSYEQYF.

The rearrangement joins TRBV3-1 to TRBJ1-1; unclear D gene. The CDR3 is made up of 11 amino acids. V gave up 3 bases and J gave up 7 bases, with 6 bases separating them. Germline V gives CDR1 LGHDT, CDR2 YNNKEL (reference sequence). The CDR3 DNA reads TGTGCCAGCAGCCAGGACCGTGAAGCTTTCTTT. It is translated as CASSQDREAFF.

This chain uses TRBV18 with TRBJ1-2; a possible D gene is TRBD1 (5 bases). The CDR3 loop spans 16 amino acids. Per the germline V gene, CDR1 is KGHSH and CDR2 is LQKENI. The V end lost 0 bases, the J end lost 2 bases, and 13 bases lay between the germline ends. The CDR3 protein is CASSPPLTEANYGYTF. CDR3 DNA: TGTGCCAGCTCACCACCGTTGACAGAGGCAAACTATGGCTACACCTTC. Full variable domain (remainder filled in from reference TRBV18 and TRBJ1-2): NAGVMQNPRHLVRRRGQEARLRCSPMKGHSHVYWYRQLPEEGLKFMVYLQKENIIDESGMPKERFSAEFPKEGPSILRIQQVVRGDSAAYFCASSPPLTEANYGYTFGSGTRLTVV.

The chain combines TRBV5-1 with TRBJ2-5, with 9 bases that match TRBD2. The trim removed 5 bases at V and 4 bases at J, leaving 6 bases unmatched. From germline, CDR1 is SGHRS and CDR2 YFSETQ. The CDR3 spans 14 residues. As DNA, the CDR3 is TGCGCCAGCAGTGCTAGCGGGGTTTCAGAGACCCAGTACTTC. This translates into CASSASGVSETQYF.

J is TRBJ2-1 and V is TRBV20-1; TRBD2 matches at 7 bases. The germline gives CDR1 DFQATT, CDR2 SNEGSKA (reference sequence). The CDR3 runs 14 residues. The junction had 2 bases not matched to a gene; V was cut back by 3 bases and J by 0 bases. Here the CDR3 DNA reads TGCAGTGCTAGCGGGAGGAACTCCTACAATGAGCAGTTCTTC. It is translated as CSASGRNSYNEQFF.

This chain joins TRBV6-5 and TRBJ1-5, with D possibly being TRBD1 (6 bases). Trimming shortened V by 2 bases and J by 2 bases, and 7 bases separated the two germline ends. This CDR3 region has 14 residues. Germline loops: CDR1 MNHEY, CDR2 SVGAGI. The CDR3 is CASSYRQGNQPQHF. CDR3 sequence (DNA): TGTGCCAGCAGTTACAGACAGGGCAATCAGCCCCAGCATTTT.